This T cell receptor beta chain was documented in a study of shared clonotypes between healthy human individuals. The healthy adult donors were HIV-negative and reported no recent acute infections or vaccinations. The donors, all of them Caucasian adults, lived in Nashville, Tennessee. The unsorted samples took around 81 million PBMCs to get genomic DNA. Germline CDR1 reads MNHNY; CDR2 reads SVGAGI (reference sequence). The CDR3 totals 15 residues. V lost 0 bases and J lost 5, with 11 bases in between. Authors' methods: Quality scores were absent from the junction-only immunoSEQ sequences, so filtering differed. The assay was immunoSEQ multiplex PCR, and TCRdb's table has in-frame clones only and misses some. V and J calls plus clone size are reproduced from that table; the DNA served to infer D and trimming. The data hold about 450,000 clones, with around 79% observed a single time.

This clonotype was obtained from a woman aged 40 to 50 in good health. Some clones in this sample may be carry-over from other donors' samples. The sample taken for sequencing was PBMCs. This rearrangement joins TRBV6-6 to TRBJ2-1; possibly TRBD1 for D (5 bases). This CDR3 reads CASSYSRTRDNEQFF. The CDR3 DNA reads TGTGCCAGCAGTTACTCCCGGACCAGGGACAATGAGCAGTTCTTC.